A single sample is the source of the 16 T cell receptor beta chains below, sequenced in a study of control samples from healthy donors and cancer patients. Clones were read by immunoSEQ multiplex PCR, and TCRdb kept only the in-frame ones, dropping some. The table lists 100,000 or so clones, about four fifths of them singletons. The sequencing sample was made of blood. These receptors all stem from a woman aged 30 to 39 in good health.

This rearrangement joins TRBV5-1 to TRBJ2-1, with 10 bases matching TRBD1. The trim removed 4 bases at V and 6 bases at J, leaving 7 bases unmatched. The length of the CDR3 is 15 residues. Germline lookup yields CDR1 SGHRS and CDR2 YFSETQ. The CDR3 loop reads CASSPSRTGGNEQFF. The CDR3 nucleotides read TGCGCCAGCAGCCCGTCACGGACAGGGGGCAATGAGCAGTTCTTC.

The CDR3 region has the DNA TGTGCCAGCAGCGTAGCGGACGGGGGTACGCAGTATTTT. Protein sequence: CASSVADGGTQYF. The chain joins TRBV9 to TRBJ2-3; tentative D call: TRBD2 (6 bases). Per the germline V gene, CDR1 is SGDLS and CDR2 is YYNGEE. The CDR3 is 13 residues long. Trimming took 0 bases from V and 8 from J, leaving 10 bases between them.

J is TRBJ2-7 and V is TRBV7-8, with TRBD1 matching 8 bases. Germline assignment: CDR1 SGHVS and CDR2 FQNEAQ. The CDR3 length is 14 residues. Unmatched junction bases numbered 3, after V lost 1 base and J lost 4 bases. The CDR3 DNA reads TGTGCCAGCAGCTTAGAACAGGGGGGATACGAGCAGTACTTC. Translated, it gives CASSLEQGGYEQYF.

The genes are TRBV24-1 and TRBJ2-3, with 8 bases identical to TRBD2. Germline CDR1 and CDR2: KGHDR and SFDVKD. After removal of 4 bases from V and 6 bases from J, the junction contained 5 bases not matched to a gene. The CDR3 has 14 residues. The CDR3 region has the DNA TGTGCCACCAGTGACACGAGCGGGGGCGATACGCAGTATTTT. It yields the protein CATSDTSGGDTQYF.

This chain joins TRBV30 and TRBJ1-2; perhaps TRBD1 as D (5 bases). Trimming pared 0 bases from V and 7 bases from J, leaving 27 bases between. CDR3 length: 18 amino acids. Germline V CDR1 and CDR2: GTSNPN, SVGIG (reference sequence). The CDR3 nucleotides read TGTGCCTGGAGTGTACATAAAACAGGTGCTGACCCGAGCCGTGGCTACACCTTC. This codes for CAWSVHKTGADPSRGYTF.

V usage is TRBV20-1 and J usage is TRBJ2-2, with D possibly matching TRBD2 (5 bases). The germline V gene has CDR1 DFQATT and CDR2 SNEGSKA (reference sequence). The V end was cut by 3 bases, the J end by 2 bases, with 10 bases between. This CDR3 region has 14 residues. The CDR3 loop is CSASGRGNTGELFF. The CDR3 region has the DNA TGCAGTGCTAGTGGCCGGGGAAACACCGGGGAGCTGTTTTTT.

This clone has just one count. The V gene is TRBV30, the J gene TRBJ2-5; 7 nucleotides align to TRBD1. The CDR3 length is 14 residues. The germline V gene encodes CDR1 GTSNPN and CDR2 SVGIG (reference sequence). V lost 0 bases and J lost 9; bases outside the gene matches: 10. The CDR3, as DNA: TGTGCCTGGAGTGTAGGGGGCCAGGCGGAGGCCCAGTACTTC. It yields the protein CAWSVGGQAEAQYF.

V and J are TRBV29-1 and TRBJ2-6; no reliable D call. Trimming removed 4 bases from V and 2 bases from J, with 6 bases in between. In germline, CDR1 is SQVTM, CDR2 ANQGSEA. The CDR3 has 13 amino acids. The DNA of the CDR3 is TGCAGCGTTGTGGATCCTGGGGCCAACGTCCTGACTTTC. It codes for CSVVDPGANVLTF.

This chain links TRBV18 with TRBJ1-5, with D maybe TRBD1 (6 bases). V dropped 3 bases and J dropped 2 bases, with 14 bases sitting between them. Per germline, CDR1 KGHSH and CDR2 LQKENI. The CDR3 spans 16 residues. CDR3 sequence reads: CASSPSTGFGNQPQHF. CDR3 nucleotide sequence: TGTGCCAGCTCACCCTCCACAGGGTTTGGCAATCAGCCCCAGCATTTT.

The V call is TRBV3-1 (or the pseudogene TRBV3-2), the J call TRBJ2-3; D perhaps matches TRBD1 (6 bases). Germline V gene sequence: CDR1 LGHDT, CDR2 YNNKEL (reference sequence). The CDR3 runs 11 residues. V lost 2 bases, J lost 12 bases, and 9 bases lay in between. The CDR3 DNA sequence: TGTGCCAGCAGCCAAAACAGGGATCAGTATTTT. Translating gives CASSQNRDQYF.

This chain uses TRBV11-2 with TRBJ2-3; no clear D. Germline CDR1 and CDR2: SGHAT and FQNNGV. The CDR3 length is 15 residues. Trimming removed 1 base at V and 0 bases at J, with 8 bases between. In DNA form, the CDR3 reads TGTGCCAGCAGCTTAGTTGGTCCTAGCACAGATACGCAGTATTTT. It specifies CASSLVGPSTDTQYF.

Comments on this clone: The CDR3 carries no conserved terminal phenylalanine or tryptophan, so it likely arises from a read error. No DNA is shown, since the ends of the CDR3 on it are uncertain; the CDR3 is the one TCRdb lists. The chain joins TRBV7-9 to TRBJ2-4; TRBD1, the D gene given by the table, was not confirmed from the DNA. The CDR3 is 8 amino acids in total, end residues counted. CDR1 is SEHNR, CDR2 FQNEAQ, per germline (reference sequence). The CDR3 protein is CATQGGAL.

The CDR3 spells CASSLYASSTSYGYTF. The DNA of the CDR3 is TGCGCCAGCAGCTTGTATGCCAGCTCAACCAGCTATGGCTACACCTTC. V gene TRBV5-1 combines with J gene TRBJ1-2; D unclear. The CDR3 length is 16 residues. Germline values: CDR1 SGHRS, CDR2 YFSETQ. With 1 base removed from V and 4 bases from J, the gap between germline ends came to 17 bases.

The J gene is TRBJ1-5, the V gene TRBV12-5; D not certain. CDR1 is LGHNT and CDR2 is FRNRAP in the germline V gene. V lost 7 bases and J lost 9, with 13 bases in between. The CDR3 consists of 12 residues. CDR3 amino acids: CASADSVAPQHF. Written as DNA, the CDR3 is TGTGCTAGTGCCGATAGCGTGGCGCCCCAGCATTTT.

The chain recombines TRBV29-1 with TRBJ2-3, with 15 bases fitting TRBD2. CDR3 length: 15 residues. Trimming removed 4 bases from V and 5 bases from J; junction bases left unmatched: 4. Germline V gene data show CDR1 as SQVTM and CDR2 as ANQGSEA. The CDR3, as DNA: TGCAGCGTTGCCGGGACTAGCGGGGGGTTAGATACGCAGTATTTT. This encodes CSVAGTSGGLDTQYF.

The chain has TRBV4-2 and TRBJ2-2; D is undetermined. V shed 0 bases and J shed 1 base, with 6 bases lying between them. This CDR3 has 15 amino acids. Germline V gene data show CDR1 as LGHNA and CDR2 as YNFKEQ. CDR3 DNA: TGTGCCAGCAGCCAAGAAAGACAGAACACCGGGGAGCTGTTTTTT. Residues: CASSQERQNTGELFF.